The 26 T cell receptor beta chains listed next were all sequenced from one sample in a study of CXCR3-negative and CXCR3-positive naive CD8 T cells. The TRB libraries of cDNA were built by UMI-labeled 5' RACE. Using the 5' RACE reads, TCRdb records one entry per CDR3 protein without DNA. The listing contains 92,000 or so distinct CDR3 sequences. The specimen sequenced was naive CXCR3- CD8+ T cells from blood. Described subset: CD45RO-CCR7+CD27+CD95- naive CD8+ T cells lacking CXCR3 (TNR3-). All receptors come from a human donor in good health. Some clones in this sample may be carry-over from other donors' samples.

V and J are TRBV6-6 and TRBJ1-2; TCRdb names TRBD1, which stays unverified in the absence of DNA. The CDR3 is made up of 12 amino acids. Germline V gives CDR1 MNHNY, CDR2 SVGAGI (reference sequence). The CDR3 spells CASSSQGYGYTF.

The chain is built from TRBV5-4 and TRBJ1-1; as DNA is missing, the TRBD1 call by TCRdb cannot be tested. The germline CDR1 and CDR2 sequences are SGHNT and YYREEE (reference sequence). This CDR3 region has 13 residues. CDR3 residues: CASSVRGNTEAFF.

The rearrangement links TRBV25-1 to TRBJ2-1; the TRBD1 assignment by TCRdb is unverifiable without DNA. This CDR3 has 13 residues. The V gene's germline CDR1 is MGHDK and CDR2 SYGVNS. The CDR3 reads CASQGDLYNEQFF. The variable domain in full, with the rest retrieved from reference TRBV25-1 and TRBJ2-1, is EADIYQTPRYLVIGTGKKITLECSQTMGHDKMYWYQQDPGMELHLIHYSYGVNSTEKGDLSSESTVSRIRTEHFPLTLESARPSHTSQYLCASQGDLYNEQFFGPGTRLTVL.

The V call is TRBV29-1, the J call TRBJ2-3; TCRdb gives TRBD1 as the D gene, but with no DNA this cannot be confirmed. Per the germline V gene, CDR1 is SQVTM and CDR2 is ANQGSEA. CDR3 length equals 17 residues. The chain's CDR3 is CSVEGVQGGGTTDTQYF.

The chain combines TRBV14 with TRBJ1-1; TCRdb's D call, TRBD1, is unchecked because there is no DNA. The CDR3 has 17 residues. Germline CDR1 reads SGHDN; CDR2 reads FVKESK. The CDR3 reads CASSRGTGWGRNTEAFF.

The rearrangement joins TRBV6-4 to TRBJ2-1; the TRBD1 assignment by TCRdb is unverifiable without DNA. The CDR3 covers 16 residues. Germline CDR1 and CDR2: MRHNA and SNTAGT. CDR3 sequence: CASSGIPGTQLNEQFF.

The chain couples TRBV20-1 to TRBJ2-1; TCRdb's D gene call, TRBD1, goes unchecked for lack of DNA. Germline V gene data show CDR1 as DFQATT and CDR2 as SNEGSKA (reference sequence). This CDR3 spans 15 amino acids. The CDR3 region is CSARGVEGEIDEQFF.

The J gene is TRBJ1-4, the V gene TRBV9. The germline V gene has CDR1 SGDLS and CDR2 YYNGEE. The CDR3 sequence is 13 residues long. This chain's CDR3 is CASSEERGEKLFF.

J is TRBJ1-3 and V is TRBV4-1. The CDR3 covers 15 residues. The germline CDR1 and CDR2 sequences are MGHRA and YSYEKL. The CDR3 is CASSQQVVSGNTIYF.

The V call is TRBV5-1, the J call TRBJ2-7; TCRdb designates TRBD1, a call that cannot be tested without DNA. Germline loops: CDR1 SGHRS, CDR2 YFSETQ. The CDR3 length is 15 residues. The CDR3 reads CASSPPGGGEYEQYF. The whole variable domain, remainder taken from reference TRBV5-1 and TRBJ2-7, is KAGVTQTPRYLIKTRGQQVTLSCSPISGHRSVSWYQQTPGQGLQFLFEYFSETQRNKGNFPGRFSGRQFSNSRSEMNVSTLELGDSALYLCASSPPGGGEYEQYFGPGTRLTVT.

CDR3 in amino acids: CASSLPGLAGHEQFF. The rearrangement uses TRBV12-3 or TRBV12-4 and TRBJ2-1; TCRdb returns TRBD2, unconfirmable since there is no DNA. The CDR3 runs 15 residues.

This chain uses TRBV29-1 with TRBJ1-1. The CDR3 is made up of 12 amino acids. Germline V gives CDR1 SQVTM, CDR2 ANQGSEA. The CDR3 here is CSVVGGNTEAFF.

The gene calls are TRBV10-1 and TRBJ2-7; TCRdb picks TRBD1, but there is no DNA to check that call. CDR3 length equals 13 residues. Germline V CDR1 and CDR2: WNHNN, SYGVQD (reference sequence). This chain's CDR3 is CASQGQLSYEQYF.

This chain connects TRBV7-7 to TRBJ2-1. The germline V gene encodes CDR1 SSHAT and CDR2 FNYEAQ (reference sequence). CDR3 size: 13 residues. This chain's CDR3 is CASSLVHDGEQFF.

V and J are TRBV20-1 and TRBJ2-1. The germline V gene encodes CDR1 DFQATT and CDR2 SNEGSKA (reference sequence). CDR3 length: 16 amino acids. The CDR3 sequence: CSAENSDTRHNNEQFF.

V usage is TRBV7-8 and J usage is TRBJ2-5; there is no DNA to check the TCRdb D call of TRBD1. Per the germline V gene, CDR1 is SGHVS and CDR2 is FQNEAQ. This CDR3 is 18 amino acids long. CDR3 region: CASSLPMTGTPIQETQYF.

CDR3 sequence reads: CASNRDGPYNEQFF. The V and J genes are TRBV12-3 or TRBV12-4 and TRBJ2-1. This CDR3 is built from 14 residues.

J is TRBJ2-5 and V is TRBV14; the D call of TRBD1 rests on TCRdb alone, since no DNA is present to check it. Per germline, CDR1 SGHDN and CDR2 FVKESK. This CDR3 region has 17 residues. The CDR3 here is CASSQGWDAGGQETQYF. The complete variable domain, with remaining parts taken from reference TRBV14 and TRBJ2-5, reads EAGVTQFPSHSVIEKGQTVTLRCDPISGHDNLYWYRRVMGKEIKFLLHFVKESKQDESGMPNNRFLAERTGGTYSTLKVQPAELEDSGVYFCASSQGWDAGGQETQYFGPGTRLLVL.

The gene calls are TRBV12-5 and TRBJ1-1. Germline CDR1 LGHNT, CDR2 FRNRAP. The CDR3 has 14 residues. This chain's CDR3 is CASGLWQPSTEAFF.

The J gene is TRBJ2-3, the V gene TRBV27; TCRdb designates TRBD2, a call that cannot be tested without DNA. There are 13 residues in the CDR3. Germline CDR1 MNHEY, CDR2 SMNVEV (reference sequence). The CDR3 spells CASSSLLTDTQYF.

This chain connects TRBV29-1 to TRBJ2-2. The CDR3 extends over 14 amino acids. Germline V gene data show CDR1 as SQVTM and CDR2 as ANQGSEA. The CDR3 sequence: CSVENDPNTGELFF.

This chain links TRBV12-3 or TRBV12-4 with TRBJ1-2; TCRdb outputs TRBD1, but without DNA this stays unchecked. The CDR3 covers 13 residues. CDR3 region: CASTTWDTEVYTF.

The V call is TRBV7-9, the J call TRBJ1-1. The CDR3 sequence is 12 residues long. Germline V gene lookup returns CDR1 SEHNR and CDR2 FQNEAQ (reference sequence). This CDR3 is CASSPQRPEAFF.

The J gene is TRBJ2-3, the V gene TRBV12-3 or TRBV12-4; TCRdb gives TRBD1 as the D gene, but with no DNA this cannot be confirmed. CDR3 length: 14 amino acids. The CDR3 loop reads CASSPLLGTDTQYF.

V gene TRBV12-3 or TRBV12-4 combines with J gene TRBJ2-1; absent DNA, TCRdb's TRBD1 call cannot be checked. The CDR3 contains 16 residues. This CDR3 reads CASSPGTGLPGIEQFF.

This CDR3 reads CASLSPAGGILF. The chain combines TRBV12-3 or TRBV12-4 with TRBJ1-2. CDR3 length: 12 residues.